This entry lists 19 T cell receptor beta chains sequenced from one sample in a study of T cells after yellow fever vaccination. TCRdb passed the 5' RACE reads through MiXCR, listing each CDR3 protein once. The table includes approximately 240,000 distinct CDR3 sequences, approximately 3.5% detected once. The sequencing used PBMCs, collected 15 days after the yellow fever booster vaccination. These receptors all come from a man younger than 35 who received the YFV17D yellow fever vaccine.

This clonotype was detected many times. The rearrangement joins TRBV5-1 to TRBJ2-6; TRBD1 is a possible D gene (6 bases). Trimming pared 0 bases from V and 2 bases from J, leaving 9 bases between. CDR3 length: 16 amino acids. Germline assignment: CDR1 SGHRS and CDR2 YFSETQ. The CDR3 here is CASSLDGGAGANVLTF. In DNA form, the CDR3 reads TGCGCCAGCAGCTTGGATGGGGGCGCTGGGGCCAACGTCCTGACTTTC.

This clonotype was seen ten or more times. The CDR3 DNA reads as TGTGCCAGCAGTTATCAGAGGGCCTGGGACACCGGGGAGCTGTTTTTT. Translating it yields CASSYQRAWDTGELFF. The rearrangement uses TRBV6-2 or TRBV6-3 and TRBJ2-2, with D possibly matching TRBD2 (5 bases). Germline lookup yields CDR1 MNHEY and CDR2 SVGEGT. The V end lost 3 bases, the J end lost 3 bases, and 14 bases lay between the germline ends. The CDR3 is 16 residues long.

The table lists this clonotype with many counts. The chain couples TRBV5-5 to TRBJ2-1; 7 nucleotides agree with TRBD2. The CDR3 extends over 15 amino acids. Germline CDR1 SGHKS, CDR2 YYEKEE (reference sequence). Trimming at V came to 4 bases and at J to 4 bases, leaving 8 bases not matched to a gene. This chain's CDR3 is CASSPRGAGYNEQFF. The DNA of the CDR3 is TGTGCCAGCAGCCCAAGGGGAGCGGGGTACAATGAGCAGTTCTTC.

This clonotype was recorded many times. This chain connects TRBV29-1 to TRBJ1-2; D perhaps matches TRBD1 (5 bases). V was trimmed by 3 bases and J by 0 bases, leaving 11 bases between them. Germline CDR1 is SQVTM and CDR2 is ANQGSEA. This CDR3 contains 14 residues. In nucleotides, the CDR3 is TGCAGCGTTGACCCTAGGGGAACTAACTATGGCTACACCTTC. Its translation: CSVDPRGTNYGYTF.

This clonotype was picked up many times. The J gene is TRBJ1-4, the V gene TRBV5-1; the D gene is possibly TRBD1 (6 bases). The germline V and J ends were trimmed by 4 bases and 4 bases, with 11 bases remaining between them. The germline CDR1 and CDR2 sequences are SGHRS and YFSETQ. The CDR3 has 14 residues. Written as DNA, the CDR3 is TGCGCCAGCAGCCGGGGGCTGGGTAATGAAAAACTGTTTTTT. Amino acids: CASSRGLGNEKLFF.

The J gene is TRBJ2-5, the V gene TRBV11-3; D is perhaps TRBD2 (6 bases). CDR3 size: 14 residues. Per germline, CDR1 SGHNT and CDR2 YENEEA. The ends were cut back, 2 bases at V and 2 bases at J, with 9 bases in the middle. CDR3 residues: CASSLTAGQETQYF. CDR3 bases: TGTGCCAGCAGCTTAACCGCGGGGCAAGAGACCCAGTACTTC.

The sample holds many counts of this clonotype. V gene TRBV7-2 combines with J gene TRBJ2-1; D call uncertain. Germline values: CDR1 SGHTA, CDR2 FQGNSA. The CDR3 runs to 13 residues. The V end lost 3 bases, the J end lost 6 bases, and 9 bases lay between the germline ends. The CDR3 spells CASSFGYLNEQFF. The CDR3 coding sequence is TGTGCCAGCAGCTTCGGCTACCTCAATGAGCAGTTCTTC.

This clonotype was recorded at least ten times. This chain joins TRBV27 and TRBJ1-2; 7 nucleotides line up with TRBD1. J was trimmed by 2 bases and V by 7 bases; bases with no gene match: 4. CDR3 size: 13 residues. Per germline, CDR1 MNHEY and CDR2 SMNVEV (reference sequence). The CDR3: CASTAQGNYGYTF. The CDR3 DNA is TGTGCCAGCACCGCACAGGGGAACTATGGCTACACCTTC.

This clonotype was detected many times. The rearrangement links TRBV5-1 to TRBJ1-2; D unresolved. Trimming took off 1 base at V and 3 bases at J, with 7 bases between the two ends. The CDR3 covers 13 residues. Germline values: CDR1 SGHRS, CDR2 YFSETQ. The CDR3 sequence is CASSLPGDYGYTF. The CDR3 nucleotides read TGCGCCAGCAGCTTGCCCGGGGACTATGGCTACACCTTC.

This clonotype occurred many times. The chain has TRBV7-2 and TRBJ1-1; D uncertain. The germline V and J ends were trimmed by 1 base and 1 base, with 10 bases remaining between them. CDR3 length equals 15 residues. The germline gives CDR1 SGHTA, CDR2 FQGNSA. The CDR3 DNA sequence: TGTGCCAGCAGCTTAGAGGCGGCCCCGAACACTGAAGCTTTCTTT. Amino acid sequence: CASSLEAAPNTEAFF.

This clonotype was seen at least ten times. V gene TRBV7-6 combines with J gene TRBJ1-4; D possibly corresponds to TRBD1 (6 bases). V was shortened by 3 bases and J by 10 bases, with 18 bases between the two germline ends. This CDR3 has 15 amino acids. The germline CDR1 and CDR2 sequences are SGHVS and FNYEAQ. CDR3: CASSLEGRGKGKLFF. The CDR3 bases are TGTGCCAGCAGCTTGGAGGGCAGGGGCAAGGGAAAACTGTTTTTT.

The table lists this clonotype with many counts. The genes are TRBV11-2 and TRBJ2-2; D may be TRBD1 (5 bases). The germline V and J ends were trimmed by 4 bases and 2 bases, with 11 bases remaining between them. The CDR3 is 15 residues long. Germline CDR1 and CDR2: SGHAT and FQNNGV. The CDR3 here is CASSSRTLNTGELFF. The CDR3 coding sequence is TGTGCCAGCAGCTCACGGACACTAAACACCGGGGAGCTGTTTTTT.

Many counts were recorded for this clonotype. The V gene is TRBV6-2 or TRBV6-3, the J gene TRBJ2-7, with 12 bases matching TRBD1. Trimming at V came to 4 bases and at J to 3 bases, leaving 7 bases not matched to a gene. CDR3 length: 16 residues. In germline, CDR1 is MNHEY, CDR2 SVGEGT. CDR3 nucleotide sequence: TGTGCCAGCAGTTCCTTGGGGACAGGGGGCGGCTACGAGCAGTACTTC. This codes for CASSSLGTGGGYEQYF.

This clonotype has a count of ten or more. CDR3 in amino acids: CATSDLAVSYEQYV. The DNA for the CDR3 is TGTGCCACCAGTGATTTAGCGGTCTCCTACGAGCAGTACGTC. The chain combines TRBV24-1 with TRBJ2-7; a weak D match, TRBD2 (5 bases). This CDR3 contains 14 residues. Germline V gene lookup returns CDR1 KGHDR and CDR2 SFDVKD. With 1 base removed from V and 0 bases from J, the gap between germline ends came to 6 bases.

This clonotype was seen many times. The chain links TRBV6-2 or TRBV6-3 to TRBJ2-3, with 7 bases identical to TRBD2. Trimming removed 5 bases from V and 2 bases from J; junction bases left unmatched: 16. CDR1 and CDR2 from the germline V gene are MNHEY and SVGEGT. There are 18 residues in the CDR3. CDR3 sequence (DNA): TGTGCCAGCAGTACCTTGGCTCCCAGCGGGGCCTCCACAGATACGCAGTATTTT. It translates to CASSTLAPSGASTDTQYF.

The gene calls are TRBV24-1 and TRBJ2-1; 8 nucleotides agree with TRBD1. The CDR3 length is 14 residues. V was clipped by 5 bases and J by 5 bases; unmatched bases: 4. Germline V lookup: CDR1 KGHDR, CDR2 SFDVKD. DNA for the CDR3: TGTGCCACCAGTGGGACAGGGACGAACAATGAGCAGTTCTTC. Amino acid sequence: CATSGTGTNNEQFF.

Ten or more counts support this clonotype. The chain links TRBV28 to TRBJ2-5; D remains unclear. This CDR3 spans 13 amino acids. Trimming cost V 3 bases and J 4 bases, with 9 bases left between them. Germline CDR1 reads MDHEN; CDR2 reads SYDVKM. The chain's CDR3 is CASSLGWAETQYF. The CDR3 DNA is TGTGCCAGCAGTTTGGGTTGGGCAGAGACCCAGTACTTC.

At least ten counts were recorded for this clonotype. The CDR3 sequence: CATSRGREETQYF. CDR3 in DNA: TGTGCCACCAGCAGGGGACGCGAAGAGACCCAGTACTTC. The genes are TRBV15 and TRBJ2-5; either TRBD1 or TRBD2 may fit D (5 bases each). The CDR3 sequence is 13 residues long. V gave up 3 bases and J gave up 3 bases, with 8 bases separating them. Germline CDR1 is LNHNV and CDR2 is YYDKDF (reference sequence).

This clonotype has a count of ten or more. CDR3 amino acids: CAGTGVYGYTF. The DNA of the CDR3 is TGTGCCGGGACAGGGGTCTATGGCTACACCTTC. V gene TRBV6-5 combines with J gene TRBJ1-2, with 10 bases aligning to TRBD1. This CDR3 is built from 11 residues. J lost 4 bases, V lost 11 bases, and 1 base had no gene match. Germline values: CDR1 MNHEY, CDR2 SVGAGI.